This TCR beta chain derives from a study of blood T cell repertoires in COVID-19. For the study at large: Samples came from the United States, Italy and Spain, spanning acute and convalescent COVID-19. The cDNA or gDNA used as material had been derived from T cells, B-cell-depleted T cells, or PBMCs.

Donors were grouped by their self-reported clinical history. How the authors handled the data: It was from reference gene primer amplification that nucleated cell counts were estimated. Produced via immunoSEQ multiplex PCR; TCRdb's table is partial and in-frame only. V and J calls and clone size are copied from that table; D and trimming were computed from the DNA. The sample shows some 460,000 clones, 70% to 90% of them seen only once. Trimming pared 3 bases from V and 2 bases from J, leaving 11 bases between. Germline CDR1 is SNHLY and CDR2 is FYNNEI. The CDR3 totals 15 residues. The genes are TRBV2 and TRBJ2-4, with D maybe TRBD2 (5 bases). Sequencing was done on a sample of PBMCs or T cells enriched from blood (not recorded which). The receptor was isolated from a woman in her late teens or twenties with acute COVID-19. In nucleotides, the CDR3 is TGTGCCAGCAGTGAGTCAGGCGGGCCCAAAAACATTCAGTACTTC. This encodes CASSESGGPKNIQYF.